This TCR beta chain was obtained from a study of CD4 and CD8 cells across lung adenocarcinoma regions. Localized lung adenocarcinoma, a non-small cell lung cancer, affected the donors. Germline values: CDR1 MNHEY, CDR2 SVGEGT. Trimming stripped 7 bases from V and 2 bases from J, with 16 bases between. The CDR3 has 15 amino acids. TCRdb passed the PCR reads through MiXCR, listing each CDR3 protein once. The table has 16,000 or so distinct CDR3 sequences, roughly half seen once; the top ten hold 45% to 60%. The TCR originated in a female donor with lung adenocarcinoma. The CD4 and CD8 labels of this study may be unreliable. The rearrangement uses TRBV6-2 or TRBV6-3 and TRBJ2-3; a possible D gene is TRBD1 (5 bases). Sequenced material: CD8+ T cells from the center of a lung tumor. Here the CDR3 DNA reads TGTGCCAGCAACCCTTCAGGGCATTTCACAGATACGCAGTATTTT. This sequence encodes CASNPSGHFTDTQYF.